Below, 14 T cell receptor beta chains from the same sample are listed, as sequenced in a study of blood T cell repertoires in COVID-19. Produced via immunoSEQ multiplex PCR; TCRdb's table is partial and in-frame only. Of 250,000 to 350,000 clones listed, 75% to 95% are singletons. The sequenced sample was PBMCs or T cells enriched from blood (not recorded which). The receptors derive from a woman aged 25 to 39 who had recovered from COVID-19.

CDR3 residues: CASSPEGPTYNQPQHF. The CDR3 nucleotides read TGTGCCAGCTCACCGGAGGGTCCAACCTACAATCAGCCCCAGCATTTT. The gene calls are TRBV18 and TRBJ1-5; D gene uncertain. CDR1 and CDR2 (germline): KGHSH, LQKENI. There are 16 residues in the CDR3. Trimming took off 3 bases at V and 3 bases at J, with 15 bases between the two ends.

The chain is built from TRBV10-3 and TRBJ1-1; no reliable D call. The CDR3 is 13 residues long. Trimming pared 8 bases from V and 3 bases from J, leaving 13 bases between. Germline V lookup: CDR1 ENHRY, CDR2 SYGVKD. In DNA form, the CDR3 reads TGTGCCATCGGGGTTAAGGGAGACACTGAAGCTTTCTTT. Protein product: CAIGVKGDTEAFF.

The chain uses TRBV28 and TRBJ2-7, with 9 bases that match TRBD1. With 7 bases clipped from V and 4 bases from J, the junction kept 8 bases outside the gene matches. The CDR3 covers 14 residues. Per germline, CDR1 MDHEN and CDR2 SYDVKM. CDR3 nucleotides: TGTGCCAGCACCTCGGGACAGGGACTTTACGAGCAGTACTTC. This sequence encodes CASTSGQGLYEQYF.

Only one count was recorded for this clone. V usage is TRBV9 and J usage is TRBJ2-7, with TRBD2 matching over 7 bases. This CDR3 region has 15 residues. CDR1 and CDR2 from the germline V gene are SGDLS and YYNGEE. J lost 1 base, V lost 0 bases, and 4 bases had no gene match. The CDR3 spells CASSVESGISYEQYF. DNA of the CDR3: TGTGCCAGCAGCGTAGAGAGCGGGATTTCCTACGAGCAGTACTTC.

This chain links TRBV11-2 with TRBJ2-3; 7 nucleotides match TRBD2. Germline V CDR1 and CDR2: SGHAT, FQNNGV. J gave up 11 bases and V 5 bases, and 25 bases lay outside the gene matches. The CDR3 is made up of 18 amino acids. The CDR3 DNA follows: TGTGCCAGCAGCCCAACCCGAGTGCTGGCTAGCGGCCACCGGGGGCAGTATTTT. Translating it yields CASSPTRVLASGHRGQYF.

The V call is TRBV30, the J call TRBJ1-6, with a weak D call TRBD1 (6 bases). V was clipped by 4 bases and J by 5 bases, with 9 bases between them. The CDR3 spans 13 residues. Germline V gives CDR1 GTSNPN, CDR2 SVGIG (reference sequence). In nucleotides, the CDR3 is TGTGCCTGGAAGGACAGAAATAATTCACCCCTCCACTTT. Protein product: CAWKDRNNSPLHF.

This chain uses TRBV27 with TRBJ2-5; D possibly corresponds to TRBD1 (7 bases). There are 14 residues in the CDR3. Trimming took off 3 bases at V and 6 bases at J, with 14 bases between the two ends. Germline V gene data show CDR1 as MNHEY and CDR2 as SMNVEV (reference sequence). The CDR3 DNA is TGTGCCAGCAGTTTGGAGGGGGCCCCACAGACCCAGTACTTC. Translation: CASSLEGAPQTQYF.

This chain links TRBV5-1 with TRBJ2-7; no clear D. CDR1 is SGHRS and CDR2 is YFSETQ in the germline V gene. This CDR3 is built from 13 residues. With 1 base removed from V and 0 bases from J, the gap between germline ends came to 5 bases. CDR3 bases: TGCGCCAGCAGCTTGAGGAGCTCCTACGAGCAGTACTTC. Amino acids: CASSLRSSYEQYF.

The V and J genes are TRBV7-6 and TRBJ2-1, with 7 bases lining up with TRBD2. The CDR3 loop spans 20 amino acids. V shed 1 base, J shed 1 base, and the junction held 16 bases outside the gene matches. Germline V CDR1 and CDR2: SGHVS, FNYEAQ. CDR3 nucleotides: TGTGCCAGCAGCTTAGGCGTCGCGGAGGGGAGAGCGGGGTCCTACAATGAGCAGTTCTTC. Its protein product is CASSLGVAEGRAGSYNEQFF.

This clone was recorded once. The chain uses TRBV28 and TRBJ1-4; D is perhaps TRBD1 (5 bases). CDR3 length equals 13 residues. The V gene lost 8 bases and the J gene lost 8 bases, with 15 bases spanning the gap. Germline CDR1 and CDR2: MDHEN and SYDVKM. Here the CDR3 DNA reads TGTGCCAGCGCGACAGTCTTTTACGAAAAACTGTTTTTT. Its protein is CASATVFYEKLFF.

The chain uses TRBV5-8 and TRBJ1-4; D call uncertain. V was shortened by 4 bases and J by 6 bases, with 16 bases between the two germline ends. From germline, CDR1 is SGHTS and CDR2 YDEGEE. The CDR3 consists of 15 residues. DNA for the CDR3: TGTGCCAGCAGCATACGAGACTCCCCCTATGAAAAACTGTTTTTT. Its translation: CASSIRDSPYEKLFF.

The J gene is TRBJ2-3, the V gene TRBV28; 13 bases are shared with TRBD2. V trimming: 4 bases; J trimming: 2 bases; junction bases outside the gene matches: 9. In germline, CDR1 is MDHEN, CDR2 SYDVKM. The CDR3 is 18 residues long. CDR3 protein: CASSSSGLAGTFTDTQYF. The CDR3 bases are TGTGCCAGCAGTTCCTCGGGACTAGCGGGAACATTCACAGATACGCAGTATTTT. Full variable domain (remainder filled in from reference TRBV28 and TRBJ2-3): DVKVTQSSRYLVKRTGEKVFLECVQDMDHENMFWYRQDPGLGLRLIYFSYDVKMKEKGDIPEGYSVSREKKERFSLILESASTNQTSMYLCASSSSGLAGTFTDTQYFGPGTRLTVL.

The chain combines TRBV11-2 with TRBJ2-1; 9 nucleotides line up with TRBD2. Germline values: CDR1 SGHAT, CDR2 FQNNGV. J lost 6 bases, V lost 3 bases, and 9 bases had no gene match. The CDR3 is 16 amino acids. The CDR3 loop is CASSFEGGRGANEQFF. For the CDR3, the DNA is TGTGCCAGCAGCTTTGAGGGCGGGAGGGGGGCCAATGAGCAGTTCTTC.

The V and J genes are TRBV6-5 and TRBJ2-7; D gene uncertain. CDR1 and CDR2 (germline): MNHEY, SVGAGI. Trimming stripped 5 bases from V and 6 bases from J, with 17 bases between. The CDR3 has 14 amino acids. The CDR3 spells CASSPKTSPGEQYF. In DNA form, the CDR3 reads TGTGCCAGCAGTCCGAAGACCTCTCCGGGCGAGCAGTACTTC.